The source of this TCR beta chain is a study of response to subunit inactivated influenza vaccine. The CDR3 runs to 15 residues. V lost 5 bases to trimming and J lost 7 bases; unmatched junction nucleotides: 7. Germline loops: CDR1 LNHDA, CDR2 SQIVND (reference sequence). One entry per CDR3 protein results from TCRdb running MiXCR on the RT-PCR reads. The data contain 700,000 to 900,000 distinct CDR3 sequences, around 20% of them singletons. This clonotype was obtained from a man aged 45 to 65 who received an inactivated influenza vaccine. The input for sequencing was PBMCs from blood, taken more than 4 days after vaccination. This chain uses TRBV19 with TRBJ1-6; 8 nucleotides align to TRBD1. DNA for the CDR3: TGTGCCAGTAGTCGCCAGGGGGCGCGGAATTCACCCCTCCACTTT. This encodes CASSRQGARNSPLHF.